This TCR beta chain was identified during a study of shared clonotypes between healthy human individuals (TCRdb year 2020). At the level of the whole study: Three men and a couple of women, aged 18 to 49 years, made up the cohort. For each donor, three plates each were used for CD4 naive and CD4 memory, two plates were used for CD8 naive, and one plate was used for CD8 memory. To estimate repertoire size and how much clonotype sharing occurs between individuals, the study deeply sequenced the blood TCR repertoires of about 5 healthy adults. To increase sequencing depth and limit assay-specific biases, TCR repertoire library preparation and sequencing were carried out by different laboratories using diverse techniques. Each donor's leukapheresis produced roughly between about 0.85 and 10 billion PBMCs.

Study-level results and caveats: The genetic and exposure-history diversity represented was limited by the small number of donors. Only blood was sampled, and tissue TCR repertoires likely differ from those in blood. Based on pairwise subsampling, the degree of clonotype sharing among donors was expected to be affected by sequencing depth. Compared with non-shared clonotypes, the clonotypes found in all four sorted-subset donors had higher generation probabilities. Naive subsets generally had larger estimated clonotype richness than memory subsets did. When a few donors were compared, the shared fraction of clonotypes was about 5.5% for naive CD4, over 3% for naive CD8, roughly 2.5% for memory CD4, and approximately 0.4% for memory CD8. Even with the large sequencing depth, rarefaction of the sorted-subset datasets indicated that sequencing was incomplete.

The donors were healthy, HIV-negative adults with no recently reported acute infections or vaccinations. Every donor was a Caucasian adult residing in Nashville, Tennessee, USA. Magnetic negative selection was used to enrich CD4+ T cells, after which naive cells were positively selected on CD45RA and the negative fraction became the memory subset. After blood collection by leukapheresis, PBMCs were isolated using Ficoll-Histopaque density gradient centrifugation and then cryopreserved in the vapor phase of liquid nitrogen. Analytical flow cytometry was used to check the purity and quantity of each magnetically sorted T cell population. From each sorted fraction, genomic DNA was isolated and quantified by UV absorbance on a Nanodrop 2000c. In the case of this clone: Its specific antigen is unknown. There are no base qualities to consult, and no much larger clone falls within one base.

TCR CDR3 regions were amplified from genomic DNA by multiplex PCR using the deep immunoSEQ assay. Extracted genomic DNA from each cell subset was distributed evenly across all wells of several immunoSEQ 96-well plates, and each plate was treated as a replicate. For sorted subsets, each replicate PCR was loaded with approximately 200 ng genomic DNA, equivalent to 30,000 or so T cell genomes. Purified libraries were measured with a Qubit 3.0 fluorometer, size-checked on a Bioanalyzer 2100, and measured again with the KAPA Library Quantification kit. Every immunoSEQ 96-well plate was sequenced on a separate single-read 150-cycle Illumina NextSeq 550 flow cell. From the authors' description of their analysis: Because the immunoSEQ output held only junctional sequences and lacked quality scores, the filtering could not match the filtering applied to full-length reads. Sequences were annotated with PyIR, a Python wrapper for IgBLAST v1.9, using IMGT germline references to assign V/J genes and CDR3. Reads were removed for weak V/J assignments (E-value above 1e-6), missing CDR3, stop codons, out-of-frame junctions, or ambiguous translated residues. V3J clonotypes were defined as sequences sharing the same inferred V gene, J gene, and CDR3 amino acid sequence. The percentage overlap between two repertoires was calculated by dividing the number of shared unique clonotypes by the size of the smaller repertoire. Richness of each repertoire was evaluated using RTK rarefaction, the Chao1 estimator, and Recon v2.1 estimates of unobserved clonotypes. For all TCRbeta clonotypes obtained by the gDNA method from several donors, generation probabilities were computed with OLGA. In its TCRdb copy, this immuneACCESS table keeps in-frame sequences only and misses some clones. Where compared with another copy, unresolved V genes explain less than half of these, and the others have no known cause. V and J calls and clone size are given by that table; D and trimming were obtained from the DNA. The sample table shows some 1 million clones, and 60% to 80% are seen once. The leading ten clones occupy about 1.5% of the sample.

The germline ends are 12 bases apart after V is trimmed by 7 bases and J by 5 bases. Looking up the germline V gene yields CDR1 WSHSY and CDR2 SAAADI. Inclusive of the bounding cysteine and phenylalanine, the CDR3 is 13 residues long. Just CDR3 DNA is preserved here, 39 bases in frame from base 1. Material for sequencing was memory CD4+ T cells sorted from blood. Per the publication, the cell subset or site label means: CD45RA-negative fraction. The origin of this receptor is a man aged 18 to 29 in good health. The chain was built from TRBV10-2 and TRBJ1-5; the D gene is not confidently resolved. For the CDR3, the sequence is CASKADEYQPQHF. The bases read TGCGCCAGCAAGGCAGACGAATATCAGCCCCAGCATTTT.